This TCR beta chain was sequenced during a study of CD8 T cells in ankylosing spondylitis. General observations from the study: Disease-linked clones were reportedly significantly enriched in matched ankylosing spondylitis synovial fluid.

This clonotype was seen only a few times. As yet, its antigen is unknown. The V and J ends lost 3 bases and 10 bases, in that order; junction bases with no gene match: 13. Germline V gives CDR1 MNHEY, CDR2 SVGAGI. This CDR3 region has 16 residues. Generation of TCR beta libraries employed quantitative 5'-RACE incorporating molecular barcodes. One entry per CDR3 protein, called by TCRdb with MiXCR from the 5' RACE reads. The profile covers 230,000 or so distinct CDR3 sequences, with 20% to 30% appearing a single time and approximately 0.61% taken by the ten largest. The chain employs TRBV6-5 and TRBJ2-1, with 9 nucleotides matching TRBD1. Sequencing was done on a sample of blood, either unsorted or a sorted T cell fraction (not recorded which). This TCR was recovered from a male donor with ankylosing spondylitis or in good health (not recorded which). The CDR3 sequence: CASSYRPRDRAVEQFF. CDR3 nucleotide sequence: TGTGCCAGCAGTTATCGGCCACGGGACAGGGCTGTGGAGCAGTTCTTC.